Listed below are T cell receptor beta chains from one sample, sequenced in a study of response to subunit inactivated influenza vaccine. TCRdb passed the RT-PCR reads through MiXCR, listing each CDR3 protein once. The sample lists about 540,000 distinct CDR3 sequences, around 21% occurring once. This sample was shared with a second study, whose subject was T cells expressing NK-cell markers.

The specimen was CD4+ T cells sorted from PBMCs, collected 12 days after vaccination. These TCRs come from a man aged 45-65 years who received an inactivated influenza vaccine. Each CDR3 is given with its conserved first and last residue. A D gene is named only where the DNA matches it firmly. Only part of the rows carry a size: once, few, many, or a class if the clone is expanded.

few	TRBJ2-5	15	TRBV5-1	TRBD2	TGCGCCAGCAGCTTGCCGGGGGAGGGGCCCAAGACCCAGTACTTC	CASSLPGEGPKTQYF
NA	TRBJ2-1	16	TRBV20-1	NA	TGCAGTGCTAGCGCCTTGGAGGGTTACTCCTACAATGAGCAGTTCTTC	CSASALEGYSYNEQFF
NA	TRBJ2-7	14	TRBV20-1	NA	TGCAGTGCTAGAGACCAACTTACTGGATCCGAGCAGTACTTC	CSARDQLTGSEQYF
few	TRBJ1-4	15	TRBV3-1	NA	TGTGCCAGCAGCCAAGTGTCGGGAGCTAATGAAAAACTGTTTTTT	CASSQVSGANEKLFF
once	TRBJ2-3	14	TRBV30	NA	TGTGCCTGGACGGACTCCCGGGCTTCAGATACGCAGTATTTT	CAWTDSRASDTQYF
NA	TRBJ2-1	16	TRBV5-1	TRBD2	TGCGCCAGCAGCTGGAAGACTAGCGGGAGTGGTAATGAGCAGTTCTTC	CASSWKTSGSGNEQFF
few	TRBJ2-7	12	TRBV3-1	NA	TGTGCCAGCAGCCAGGGGGCGGACGAGCAGTACTTC	CASSQGADEQYF
NA	TRBJ2-7	13	TRBV6-6	NA	TGTGCCAGCAGTTATTACAGCTCCTACGAGCAGTACTTC	CASSYYSSYEQYF
few	TRBJ2-4	15	TRBV20-1	NA	TGCAGTGCTCACGGGTCAGACGTCACCAAAAACATTCAGTACTTC	CSAHGSDVTKNIQYF
few	TRBJ2-5	14	TRBV6-7	NA	TGTGCCAGCAGTTGGCCGAGGTTGGAAGAGACCCAGTACTTC	CASSWPRLEETQYF
NA	TRBJ2-1	17	TRBV5-1	TRBD2	TGCGCCAGCAGCTTGGGTGGTGGGGGACTAGCTCCCAATGAGCAGTTCTTC	CASSLGGGGLAPNEQFF
NA	TRBJ1-3	16	TRBV10-3	NA	TGTGCCATCAGTGAGTCGAGGGCACAGGCTGGAAACACCATATATTTT	CAISESRAQAGNTIYF
NA	TRBJ2-5	11	TRBV20-1	NA	TGCAGTGCTCGCTCAAGCGGGACCCAGTACTTC	CSARSSGTQYF
few	TRBJ1-1	13	TRBV10-3	NA	TGTGCCATCAATCAGACGCCGAACACTGAAGCTTTCTTT	CAINQTPNTEAFF
NA	TRBJ2-7	15	TRBV6-1	NA	TGTGCCAGCAGTAGGGGAGTAGGTGAGACCTACGAGCAGTACTTC	CASSRGVGETYEQYF
many	TRBJ2-2	12	TRBV28	NA	TGTGCCAGCAGCTTTCTGGCCGGGGAGCTGTTTTTT	CASSFLAGELFF
NA	TRBJ2-2	15	TRBV28	NA	TGTGCCAGCAGTTCAGCATTAACATCCACGGGGGAGCTGTTTTTT	CASSSALTSTGELFF
NA	TRBJ2-4	16	TRBV10-3	NA	TGTGCCATCAGTGATCCCGGCTCGAGGACCAAAAACATTCAGTACTTC	CAISDPGSRTKNIQYF
NA	TRBJ2-1	13	TRBV6-2/TRBV6-3	NA	TGTGCCAGCAGTTATGCTTCCTACAATGAGCAGTTCTTC	CASSYASYNEQFF
NA	TRBJ2-3	15	TRBV6-5	TRBD1	TGTGCCAGCAGTTACTCCGGGACAGGGAGCGATACGCAGTATTTT	CASSYSGTGSDTQYF
few	TRBJ1-5	20	TRBV7-8	TRBD1	TGTGCCAGCAGCTTAAGTTTCAGGACAGGGGGCGGTTATAGCAATCAGCCCCAGCATTTT	CASSLSFRTGGGYSNQPQHF
NA	TRBJ2-1	20	TRBV10-3	TRBD2	TGTGCCATCAGCCCCCACTCGACTAGCGGGAGGCCAAGCTCCTACAATGAGCAGTTCTTC	CAISPHSTSGRPSSYNEQFF
NA	TRBJ2-3	15	TRBV20-1	TRBD2	TGCAGTGCGACCCCGGGACTAGCGAGAACAGATACGCAGTATTTT	CSATPGLARTDTQYF
NA	TRBJ1-6	15	TRBV20-1	TRBD1	TGCAGTGCTAGGGACAGGCGCTCCTATAATTCACCCCTCCACTTT	CSARDRRSYNSPLHF
NA	TRBJ2-7	13	TRBV16	NA	TGTGCCAGCAGCCAATCATTGGGGAACGAGCAGTACTTC	CASSQSLGNEQYF